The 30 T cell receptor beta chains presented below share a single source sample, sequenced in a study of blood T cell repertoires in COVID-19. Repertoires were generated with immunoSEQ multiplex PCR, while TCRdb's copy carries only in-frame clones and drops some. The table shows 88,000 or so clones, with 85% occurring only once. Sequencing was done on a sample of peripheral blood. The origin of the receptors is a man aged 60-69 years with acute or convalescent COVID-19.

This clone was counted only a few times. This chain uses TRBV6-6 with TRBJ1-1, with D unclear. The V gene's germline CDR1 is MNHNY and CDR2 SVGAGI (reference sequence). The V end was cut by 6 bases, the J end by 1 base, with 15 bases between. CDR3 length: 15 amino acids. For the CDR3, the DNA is TGTGCCAGCAGGCCCCTCGGACTAGGGAACACTGAAGCTTTCTTT. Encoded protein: CASRPLGLGNTEAFF.

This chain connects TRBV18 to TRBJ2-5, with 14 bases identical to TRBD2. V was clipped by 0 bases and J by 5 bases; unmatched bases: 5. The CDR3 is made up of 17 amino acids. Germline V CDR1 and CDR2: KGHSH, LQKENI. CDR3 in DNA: TGTGCCAGCTCACCACCGGGACTAGCGGGAGACCGGGAGACCCAGTACTTC. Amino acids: CASSPPGLAGDRETQYF.

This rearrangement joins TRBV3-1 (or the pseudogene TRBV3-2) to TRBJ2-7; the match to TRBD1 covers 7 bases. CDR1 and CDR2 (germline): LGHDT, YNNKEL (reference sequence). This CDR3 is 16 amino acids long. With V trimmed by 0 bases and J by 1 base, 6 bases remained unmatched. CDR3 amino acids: CASSQDLVTGSYEQYF. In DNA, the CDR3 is TGTGCCAGCAGCCAAGATCTTGTGACAGGGTCCTACGAGCAGTACTTC.

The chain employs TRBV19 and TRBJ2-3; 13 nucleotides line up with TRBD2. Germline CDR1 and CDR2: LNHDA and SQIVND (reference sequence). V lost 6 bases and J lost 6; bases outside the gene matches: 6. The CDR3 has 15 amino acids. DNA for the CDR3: TGTGCCAGTAGACCACTAGCGGGGGGGCTGGATACGCAGTATTTT. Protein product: CASRPLAGGLDTQYF.

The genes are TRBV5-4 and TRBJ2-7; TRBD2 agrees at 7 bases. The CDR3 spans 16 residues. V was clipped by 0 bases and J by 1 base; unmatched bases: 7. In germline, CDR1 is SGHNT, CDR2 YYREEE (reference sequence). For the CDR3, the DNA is TGTGCCAGCAGCTTGGGGGGAGGGGTGATATCCTACGAGCAGTACTTC. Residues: CASSLGGGVISYEQYF. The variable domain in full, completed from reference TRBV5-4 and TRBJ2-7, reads ETGVTQSPTHLIKTRGQQVTLRCSSQSGHNTVSWYQQALGQGPQFIFQYYREEENGRGNFPPRFSGLQFPNYSSELNVNALELDDSALYLCASSLGGGVISYEQYFGPGTRLTVT.

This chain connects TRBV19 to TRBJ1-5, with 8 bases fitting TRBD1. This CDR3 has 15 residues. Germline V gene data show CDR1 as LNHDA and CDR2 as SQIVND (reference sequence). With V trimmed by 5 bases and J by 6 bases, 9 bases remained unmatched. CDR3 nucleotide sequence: TGTGCCAGTAGTTCAACAGGGGGTGAAGGTCAGCCCCAGCATTTT. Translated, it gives CASSSTGGEGQPQHF.

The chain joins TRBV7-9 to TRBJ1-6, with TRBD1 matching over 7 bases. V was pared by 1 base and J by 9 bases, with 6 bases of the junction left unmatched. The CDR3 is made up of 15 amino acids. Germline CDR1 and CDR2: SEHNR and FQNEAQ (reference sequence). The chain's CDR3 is CASSLGDRESSPLHF. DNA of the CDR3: TGTGCCAGCAGCTTAGGAGACAGGGAATCTTCACCCCTCCACTTT.

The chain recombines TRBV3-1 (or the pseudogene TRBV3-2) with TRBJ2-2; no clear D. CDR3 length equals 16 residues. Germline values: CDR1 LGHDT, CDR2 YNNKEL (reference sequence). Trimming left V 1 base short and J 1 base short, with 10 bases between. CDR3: CASSQGSPVNTGELFF. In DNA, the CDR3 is TGTGCCAGCAGCCAAGGTTCGCCAGTGAACACCGGGGAGCTGTTTTTT.

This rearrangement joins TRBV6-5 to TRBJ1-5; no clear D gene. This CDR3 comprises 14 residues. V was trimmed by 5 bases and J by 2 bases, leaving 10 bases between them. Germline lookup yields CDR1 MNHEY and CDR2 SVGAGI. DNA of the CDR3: TGTGCCAGCAGTCCCAGGAGGGGCAATCAGCCCCAGCATTTT. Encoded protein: CASSPRRGNQPQHF.

As DNA, the CDR3 is TGCGCCAGCAGCTTGGCTCGGACAGGGGATCCTTATGGCTACACCTTC. It yields the protein CASSLARTGDPYGYTF. This chain connects TRBV5-1 to TRBJ1-2, with 9 bases that match TRBD1. Germline V gene lookup returns CDR1 SGHRS and CDR2 YFSETQ. The CDR3 consists of 16 residues. V lost 0 bases and J lost 5; bases outside the gene matches: 8.

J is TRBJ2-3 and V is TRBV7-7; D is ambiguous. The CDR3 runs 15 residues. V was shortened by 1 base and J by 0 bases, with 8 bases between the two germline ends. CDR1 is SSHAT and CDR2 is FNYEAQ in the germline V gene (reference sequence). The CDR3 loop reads CASSLVPSSTDTQYF. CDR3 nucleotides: TGTGCCAGCAGCTTAGTTCCCTCTAGCACAGATACGCAGTATTTT.

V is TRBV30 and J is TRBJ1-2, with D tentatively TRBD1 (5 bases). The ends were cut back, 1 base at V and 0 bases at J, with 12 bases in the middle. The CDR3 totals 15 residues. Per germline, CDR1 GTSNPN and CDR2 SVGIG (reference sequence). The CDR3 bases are TGTGCCTGGAGTGCCCCCGGGGGATCTAACTATGGCTACACCTTC. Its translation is CAWSAPGGSNYGYTF.

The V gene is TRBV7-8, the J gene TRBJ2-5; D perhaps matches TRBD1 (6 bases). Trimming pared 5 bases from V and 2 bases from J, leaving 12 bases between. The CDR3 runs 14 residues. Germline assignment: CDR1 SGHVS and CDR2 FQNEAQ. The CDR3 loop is CASSRGQLQETQYF. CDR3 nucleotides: TGTGCCAGCAGCCGAGGACAGTTACAAGAGACCCAGTACTTC.

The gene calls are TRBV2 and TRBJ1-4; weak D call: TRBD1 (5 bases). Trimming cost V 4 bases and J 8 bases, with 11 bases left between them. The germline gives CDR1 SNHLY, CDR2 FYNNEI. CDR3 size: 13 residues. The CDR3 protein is CASSAGTSEKLFF. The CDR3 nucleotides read TGTGCCAGCAGTGCCGGGACTTCAGAAAAACTGTTTTTT.

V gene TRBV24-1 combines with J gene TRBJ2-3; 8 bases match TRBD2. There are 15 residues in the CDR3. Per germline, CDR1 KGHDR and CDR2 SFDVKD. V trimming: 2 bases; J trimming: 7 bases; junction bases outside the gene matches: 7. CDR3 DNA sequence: TGTGCCACCAGTGATTCGGGGACTAGTCTTAATACGCAGTATTTT. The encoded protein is CATSDSGTSLNTQYF.

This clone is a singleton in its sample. The CDR3 loop is CASTQGGSGQPQHF. In DNA, the CDR3 is TGTGCCAGCACCCAGGGAGGGTCGGGTCAGCCCCAGCATTTT. The chain uses TRBV2 and TRBJ1-5; tentatively, D is TRBD1 (5 bases). Looked up from germline, CDR1 is SNHLY and CDR2 is FYNNEI. This CDR3 has 14 residues. V was pared by 7 bases and J by 6 bases, with 16 bases between.

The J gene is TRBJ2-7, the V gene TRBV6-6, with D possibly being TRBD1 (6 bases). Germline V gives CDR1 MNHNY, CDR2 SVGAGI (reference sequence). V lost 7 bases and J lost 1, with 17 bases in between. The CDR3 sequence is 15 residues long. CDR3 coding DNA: TGTGCCAGCATTCCAACGGGACACCGTTCCTACGAGCAGTACTTC. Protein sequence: CASIPTGHRSYEQYF.

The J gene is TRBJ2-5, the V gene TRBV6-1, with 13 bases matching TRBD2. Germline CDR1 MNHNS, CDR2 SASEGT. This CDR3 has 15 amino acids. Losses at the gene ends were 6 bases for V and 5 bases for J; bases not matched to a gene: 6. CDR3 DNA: TGTGCCAGCAGCACTAGCGGGGGGGCTCCGGAGACCCAGTACTTC. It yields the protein CASSTSGGAPETQYF.

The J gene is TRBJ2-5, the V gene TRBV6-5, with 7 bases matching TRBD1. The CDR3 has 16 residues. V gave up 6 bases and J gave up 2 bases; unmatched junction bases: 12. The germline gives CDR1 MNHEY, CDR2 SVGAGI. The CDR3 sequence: CASRYRGLPPQETQYF. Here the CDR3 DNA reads TGTGCCAGCAGATACAGGGGCTTACCCCCTCAAGAGACCCAGTACTTC.

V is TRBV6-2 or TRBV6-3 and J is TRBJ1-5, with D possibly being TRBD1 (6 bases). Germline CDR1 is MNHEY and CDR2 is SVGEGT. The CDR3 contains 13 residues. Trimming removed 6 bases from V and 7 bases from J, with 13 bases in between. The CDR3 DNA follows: TGTGCCAGCAGCCCGGACAGCGTGCAGCCCCAGCATTTT. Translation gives CASSPDSVQPQHF.

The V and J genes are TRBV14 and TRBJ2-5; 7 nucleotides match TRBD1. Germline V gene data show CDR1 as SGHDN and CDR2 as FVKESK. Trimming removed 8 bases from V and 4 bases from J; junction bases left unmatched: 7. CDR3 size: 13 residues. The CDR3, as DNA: TGTGCCAGCGCAGACAGGGTTCGAGAGACCCAGTACTTC. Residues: CASADRVRETQYF.

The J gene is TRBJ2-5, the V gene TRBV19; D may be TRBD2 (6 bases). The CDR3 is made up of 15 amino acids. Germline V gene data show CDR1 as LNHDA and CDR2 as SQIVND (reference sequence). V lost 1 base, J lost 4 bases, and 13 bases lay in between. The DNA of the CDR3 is TGTGCCAGTAGTATAGCCCCGGGAGACCGAGAGACCCAGTACTTC. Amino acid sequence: CASSIAPGDRETQYF.

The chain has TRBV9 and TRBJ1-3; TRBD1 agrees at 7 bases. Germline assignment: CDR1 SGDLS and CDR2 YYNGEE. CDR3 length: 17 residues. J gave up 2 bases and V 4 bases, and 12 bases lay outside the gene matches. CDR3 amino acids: CASSSSVPGQTGNTIYF. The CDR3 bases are TGTGCCAGCAGCTCCTCTGTCCCGGGACAGACTGGAAACACCATATATTTT.

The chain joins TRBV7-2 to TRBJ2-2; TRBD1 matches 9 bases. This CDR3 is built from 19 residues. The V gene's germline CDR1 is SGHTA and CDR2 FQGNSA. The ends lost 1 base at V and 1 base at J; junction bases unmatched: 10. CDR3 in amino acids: CASSLVSTGGLLNTGELFF. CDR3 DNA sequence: TGTGCCAGCAGCTTAGTCAGCACAGGGGGCCTTCTGAACACCGGGGAGCTGTTTTTT.

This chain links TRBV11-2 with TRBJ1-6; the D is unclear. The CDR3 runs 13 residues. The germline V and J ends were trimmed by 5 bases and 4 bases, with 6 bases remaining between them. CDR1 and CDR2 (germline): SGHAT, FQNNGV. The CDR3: CASSGGYNSPLHF. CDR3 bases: TGTGCCAGCAGCGGAGGTTATAATTCACCCCTCCACTTT.

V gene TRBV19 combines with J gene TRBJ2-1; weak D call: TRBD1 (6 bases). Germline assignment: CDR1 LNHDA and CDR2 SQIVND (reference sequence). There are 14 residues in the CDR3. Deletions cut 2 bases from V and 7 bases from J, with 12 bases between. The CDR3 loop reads CASSILGHQNEQFF. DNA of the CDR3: TGTGCCAGTAGTATATTGGGACACCAGAATGAGCAGTTCTTC.

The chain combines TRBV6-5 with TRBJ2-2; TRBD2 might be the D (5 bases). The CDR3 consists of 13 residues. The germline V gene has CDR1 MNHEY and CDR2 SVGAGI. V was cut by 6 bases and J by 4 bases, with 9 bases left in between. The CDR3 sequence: CASREAITGELFF. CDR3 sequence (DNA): TGTGCCAGCAGGGAGGCGATCACCGGGGAGCTGTTTTTT.

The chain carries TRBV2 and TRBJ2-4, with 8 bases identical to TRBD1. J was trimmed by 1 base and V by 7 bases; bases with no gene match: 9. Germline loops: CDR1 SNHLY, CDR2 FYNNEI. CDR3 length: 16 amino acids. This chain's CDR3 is CASTPDRVTAKNIQYF. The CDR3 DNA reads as TGTGCCAGCACCCCGGACAGGGTTACGGCCAAAAACATTCAGTACTTC.

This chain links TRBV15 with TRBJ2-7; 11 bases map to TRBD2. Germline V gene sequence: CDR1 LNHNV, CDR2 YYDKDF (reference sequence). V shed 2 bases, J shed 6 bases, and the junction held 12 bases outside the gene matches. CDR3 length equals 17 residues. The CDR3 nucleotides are TGTGCCACCAGCAGACGTTTTAGCGGGAGGGCCTGGGGCGAGCAGTACTTC. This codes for CATSRRFSGRAWGEQYF.

For the CDR3, the DNA is TGTGCCAGCAGCGTGGGGGGGAACTATGGCTACACCTTC. Its protein product is CASSVGGNYGYTF. The rearrangement links TRBV12-3 or TRBV12-4 to TRBJ1-2; a weak D match, TRBD1 (5 bases). CDR3 size: 13 residues. V lost 6 bases to trimming and J lost 2 bases, with 10 bases between them.